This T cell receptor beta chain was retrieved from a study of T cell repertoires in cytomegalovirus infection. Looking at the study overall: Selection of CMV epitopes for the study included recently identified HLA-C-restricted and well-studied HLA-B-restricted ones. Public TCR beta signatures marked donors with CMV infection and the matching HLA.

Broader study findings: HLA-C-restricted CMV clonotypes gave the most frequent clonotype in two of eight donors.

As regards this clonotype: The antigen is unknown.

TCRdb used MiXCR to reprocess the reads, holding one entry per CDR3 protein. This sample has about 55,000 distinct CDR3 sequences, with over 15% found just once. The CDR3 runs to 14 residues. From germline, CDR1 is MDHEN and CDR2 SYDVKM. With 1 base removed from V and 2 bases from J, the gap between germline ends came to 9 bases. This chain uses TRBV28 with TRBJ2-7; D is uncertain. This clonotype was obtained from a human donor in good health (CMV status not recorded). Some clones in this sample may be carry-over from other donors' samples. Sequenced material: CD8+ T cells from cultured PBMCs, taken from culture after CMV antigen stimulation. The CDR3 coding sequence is TGTGCCAGCAGTTTATCATCAGAAGCCTACGAGCAGTACTTC. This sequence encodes CASSLSSEAYEQYF.